This T cell receptor beta chain was identified in a study of neurological immune-mediated disorders. Study observations and caveats: Multiple sclerosis was found to have the least TCR clonal expansion, below healthy controls, and HTLV-1-associated myelopathy the most.

CDR1 and CDR2 (germline): SGHTA, FQGNSA. The V gene lost 7 bases and the J gene lost 5 bases, with 15 bases spanning the gap. This CDR3 contains 13 residues. The making of cDNA relied on 5'RACE with 10-nucleotide random UMIs. TCRdb itself ran the 5' RACE reads through MiXCR, one entry per CDR3 protein. Of tens of thousands of distinct CDR3 sequences in the sample, around 5.2% were seen once. This clonotype was seen at least ten times. The antigen remains unidentified. Libraries used 2 million unsorted PBMCs kept frozen in RNAlater. This TCR came from a man aged 18-30 years with multiple sclerosis. This chain links TRBV7-2 with TRBJ2-7, with D perhaps matching TRBD2 (6 bases). Sequencing was done on a sample of PBMCs. CDR3 in amino acids: CASTPLRGDEQYF. The CDR3 nucleotides read TGTGCCAGCACCCCTCTGCGGGGCGACGAGCAGTACTTC.